The 22 T cell receptor beta chains listed next were all sequenced from one sample in a study of cytomegalovirus exposure and HLA in healthy donors. The PCR employed 60 Vbeta primers together with 13 Jbeta primers. Here immunoSEQ multiplex PCR was the method, and the copy in TCRdb shows in-frame clones only, minus some. The repertoire has about 130,000 clones, approximately 75% of them found once; the top ten carry more than 2.5%. Input material: PBMCs. The receptors were gathered from a woman aged 45 to 65 in good health and CMV-seronegative.

In this sample, this clone turned up once. The V call is TRBV27, the J call TRBJ2-3; 9 bases line up with TRBD2. This CDR3 region has 16 residues. Germline V gene data show CDR1 as MNHEY and CDR2 as SMNVEV (reference sequence). After removal of 6 bases from V and 6 bases from J, the junction contained 13 bases not matched to a gene. CDR3 loop: CASRASGREGWDTQYF. The CDR3 DNA sequence: TGTGCCAGCAGGGCCTCGGGGCGGGAGGGGTGGGATACGCAGTATTTT.

The rearrangement links TRBV27 to TRBJ2-7; weak D call: TRBD2 (6 bases). V was clipped by 3 bases and J by 7 bases, with 13 bases between them. In germline, CDR1 is MNHEY, CDR2 SMNVEV (reference sequence). The CDR3 consists of 13 residues. The CDR3 nucleotides are TGTGCCAGCAGTTTCGCGGGGTTGGGGGAGCAGTACTTC. It translates to CASSFAGLGEQYF.

This chain uses TRBV29-1 with TRBJ2-2; possible D gene TRBD1, 6 bases. This CDR3 is 16 amino acids long. The germline CDR1 and CDR2 sequences are SQVTM and ANQGSEA. Trimming took off 6 bases at V and 2 bases at J, with 19 bases between the two ends. CDR3 DNA: TGCAGCGTGCACCCTCCGGGACAAAGAAACACCGGGGAGCTGTTTTTT. Its translation is CSVHPPGQRNTGELFF.

This clone was counted a few times. The chain couples TRBV27 to TRBJ2-2; TRBD1 might be the D (5 bases). In germline, CDR1 is MNHEY, CDR2 SMNVEV (reference sequence). This CDR3 has 14 residues. Deletions cut 5 bases from V and 1 base from J, with 8 bases between. CDR3 sequence (DNA): TGTGCCAGCAGTGCGACAGTGAACACCGGGGAGCTGTTTTTT. Translated: CASSATVNTGELFF.

This clone has a handful of counts. The CDR3, as DNA: TGTGCCAGCTCCCCCGGGGGCTCTGGCGGGAGCAGGGGTGAGCAGTACTTC. It is translated as CASSPGGSGGSRGEQYF. This chain links TRBV18 with TRBJ2-7, with a weak D call TRBD2 (7 bases). The V end lost 6 bases, the J end lost 7 bases, and 28 bases lay between the germline ends. The CDR3 totals 17 residues. Germline CDR1 KGHSH, CDR2 LQKENI.

The CDR3, as DNA: TGTGCCAGCAGCCTCGTATACGGGACTGAGAGGGATGGCGATGAGCAGTTCTTC. It specifies CASSLVYGTERDGDEQFF. The rearrangement joins TRBV5-6 to TRBJ2-1; maybe TRBD2 (6 bases). The CDR3 has 18 residues. V was shortened by 4 bases and J by 8 bases, with 28 bases between the two germline ends. Germline CDR1 is SGHDT and CDR2 is YYEEEE.

About this clone itself: Different DNA sequences within this sample yield the same CDR3. The chain employs TRBV30 and TRBJ1-1; D not certain. The germline CDR1 and CDR2 sequences are GTSNPN and SVGIG (reference sequence). Trimming pared 0 bases from V and 1 base from J, leaving 6 bases between. CDR3 size: 13 residues. CDR3 in amino acids: CAWSVPGNTEAFF. The CDR3, as DNA: TGTGCCTGGAGTGTACCGGGGAACACTGAAGCTTTCTTT. The full variable domain, its missing parts supplied by reference TRBV30 and TRBJ1-1, is SQTIHQWPATLVQPVGSPLSLECTVEGTSNPNLYWYRQAAGRGLQLLFYSVGIGQISSEVPQNLSASRPQDRQFILSSKKLLLSDSGFYLCAWSVPGNTEAFFGQGTRLTVV.

The CDR3 sequence is CSVARTSGTTDTQYF. CDR3 in DNA: TGCAGCGTGGCCAGGACTAGCGGGACCACAGATACGCAGTATTTT. This chain links TRBV29-1 with TRBJ2-3; 12 bases align to TRBD2. Losses at the gene ends were 6 bases for V and 2 bases for J; bases not matched to a gene: 6. CDR3 size: 15 residues. Germline-derived CDR1 and CDR2 are SQVTM and ANQGSEA.

This chain joins TRBV7-2 and TRBJ2-5, with 10 bases matching TRBD1. Germline lookup yields CDR1 SGHTA and CDR2 FQGNSA. V lost 7 bases, J lost 7 bases, and 9 bases stayed unmatched. This CDR3 spans 14 amino acids. The CDR3 region has the DNA TGTGCCAGCAACGACAGGGGGCAGGACGGGACCCAGTACTTC. Protein sequence: CASNDRGQDGTQYF.

This rearrangement joins TRBV14 to TRBJ1-4; D unclear. From germline, CDR1 is SGHDN and CDR2 FVKESK. V lost 3 bases and J lost 4, with 12 bases in between. The CDR3 covers 15 residues. The CDR3 spells CASSQSFQDNEKLFF. For the CDR3, the DNA is TGTGCCAGCAGCCAGTCCTTTCAGGATAATGAAAAACTGTTTTTT.

This clone was counted only a few times. The CDR3 DNA follows: TGTGCCAGCAGTTTGTCCCAGCTGGGGCGAACTGAAGCTTTCTTT. It codes for CASSLSQLGRTEAFF. This chain joins TRBV27 and TRBJ1-1; perhaps TRBD1 as D (5 bases). The germline V gene encodes CDR1 MNHEY and CDR2 SMNVEV (reference sequence). This CDR3 contains 15 residues. With 3 bases removed from V and 5 bases from J, the gap between germline ends came to 16 bases.

This chain links TRBV7-2 with TRBJ1-5; no reliable D call. Germline CDR1 and CDR2: SGHTA and FQGNSA. Between the trimmed V and J ends, which lost 6 bases and 11 bases, there was a span of 14 bases. CDR3 length: 12 residues. DNA of the CDR3: TGTGCCAGCAGATTACCGGGCGGGGCCCAGCATTTT. It yields the protein CASRLPGGAQHF.

The V call is TRBV5-4, the J call TRBJ1-3; D gene ambiguous. Per the germline V gene, CDR1 is SGHNT and CDR2 is YYREEE (reference sequence). Trimming shortened V by 1 base and J by 2 bases, and 13 bases separated the two germline ends. The CDR3 contains 16 residues. In DNA, the CDR3 is TGTGCCAGCAGCTTGTATCGGGTTGCCCCTGGAAACACCATATATTTT. Its protein is CASSLYRVAPGNTIYF.

The V gene is TRBV18, the J gene TRBJ1-1; D is unresolved. CDR1 is KGHSH, CDR2 LQKENI, per germline. There are 14 residues in the CDR3. Deletions cut 6 bases from V and 6 bases from J, with 17 bases between. The CDR3 loop is CASSLGRDRSEAFF. In DNA form, the CDR3 reads TGTGCCAGCTCCCTCGGGCGGGATCGTTCTGAAGCTTTCTTT.

This chain joins TRBV28 and TRBJ2-1; 7 nucleotides match TRBD1. The J segment lost 4 bases and the V segment lost 4 bases, leaving 10 bases of the junction unmatched. The CDR3 is 16 amino acids. Germline V gene lookup returns CDR1 MDHEN and CDR2 SYDVKM. Here the CDR3 DNA reads TGTGCCAGCAGTTCAACCGGGACAGCCTTATACAATGAGCAGTTCTTC. Amino acid sequence: CASSSTGTALYNEQFF. Supplemented by reference TRBV28 and TRBJ2-1, the full variable domain reads DVKVTQSSRYLVKRTGEKVFLECVQDMDHENMFWYRQDPGLGLRLIYFSYDVKMKEKGDIPEGYSVSREKKERFSLILESASTNQTSMYLCASSSTGTALYNEQFFGPGTRLTVL.

In its sample, this clone was seen a few times. The V and J genes are TRBV7-8 and TRBJ2-7; 7 bases are shared with TRBD2. The J segment lost 1 base and the V segment lost 2 bases, leaving 8 bases of the junction unmatched. The CDR3 totals 16 residues. CDR1 is SGHVS and CDR2 is FQNEAQ in the germline V gene. CDR3 DNA: TGTGCCAGCAGCTTATGGGGGGGAGCCTCGTCCTACGAGCAGTACTTC. It specifies CASSLWGGASSYEQYF.

The rearrangement uses TRBV27 and TRBJ2-7; 8 bases line up with TRBD2. The V gene's germline CDR1 is MNHEY and CDR2 SMNVEV (reference sequence). The CDR3 runs to 16 residues. Trimming cost V 3 bases and J 0 bases; bases outside gene matches: 7. The CDR3 region is CASSFQPGLVSYEQYF. As DNA, the CDR3 is TGTGCCAGCAGTTTCCAGCCGGGACTAGTCTCCTACGAGCAGTACTTC.

V gene TRBV6-1 combines with J gene TRBJ1-2; D is unresolved. V shed 1 base and J shed 6 bases, with 12 bases lying between them. This CDR3 region has 14 residues. Germline V gene sequence: CDR1 MNHNS, CDR2 SASEGT. CDR3 DNA sequence: TGTGCCAGCAGTGAAGGGCTGCGGGCGGATGGCTACACCTTC. As protein: CASSEGLRADGYTF.

The table lists this clone with a count of one. The gene calls are TRBV30 and TRBJ2-5, with 7 positions matching TRBD1. Per the germline V gene, CDR1 is GTSNPN and CDR2 is SVGIG (reference sequence). CDR3 length: 13 residues. After removal of 2 bases from V and 1 base from J, the junction contained 1 base not matched to a gene. The CDR3 coding sequence is TGTGCCTGGAGTCGGGACAGCCAAGAGACCCAGTACTTC. It translates to CAWSRDSQETQYF.

This chain connects TRBV27 to TRBJ2-5; D may be TRBD2 (6 bases). CDR3 size: 14 residues. Germline V gene lookup returns CDR1 MNHEY and CDR2 SMNVEV (reference sequence). The V gene lost 7 bases and the J gene lost 2 bases, with 14 bases spanning the gap. CDR3 DNA: TGTGCCAGCACCCGCCGGGGGATTCAAGAGACCCAGTACTTC. It is translated as CASTRRGIQETQYF.

The V gene is TRBV6-5, the J gene TRBJ2-3; D is perhaps TRBD1 (5 bases). The V end was cut by 6 bases, the J end by 0 bases, with 13 bases between. CDR1 is MNHEY, CDR2 SVGAGI, per germline. This CDR3 spans 15 amino acids. CDR3: CASSATRGSTDTQYF. Written as DNA, the CDR3 is TGTGCCAGCAGCGCCACAAGGGGCAGCACAGATACGCAGTATTTT.

This clone has just a few counts. The chain carries TRBV6-5 and TRBJ1-1, with a tentative D call TRBD1 (5 bases). Germline lookup yields CDR1 MNHEY and CDR2 SVGAGI. V lost 4 bases to trimming and J lost 3 bases, with 9 bases between them. The CDR3 runs to 13 residues. For the CDR3, the DNA is TGTGCCAGCAGTTTCGGGGGACACACTGAAGCTTTCTTT. Translated: CASSFGGHTEAFF.